The entry below describes one T cell receptor beta chain. The antigen is unknown. The data were obtained in a study of OX40 agonist ivuxolimab in advanced cancers. Whole-study context: Two patients with cutaneous melanoma and one with hepatocellular carcinoma, three in total, showed partial responses. Study-wide findings and caveats: The study observed clonal expansion of CD4+ and CD8+ blood T cells by week 6 at 0.1 to 3.0 mg/kg.

It was autoimmune disease history or systemic immunosuppression that excluded patients. With 5 bases removed from V and 2 bases from J, the gap between germline ends came to 13 bases. CDR3 length: 14 residues. Germline assignment: CDR1 MNHEY and CDR2 SVGAGI. TCRdb's copy holds only in-frame clones and misses some; the assay was immunoSEQ multiplex PCR. The sample records roughly 100,000 clones, roughly 95% being singletons. The sequencing here drew on CD4+ or CD8+ T cells sorted from blood, taken in a trial of the OX40 agonist ivuxolimab. The sequence was collected from an adult with an advanced solid tumor such as melanoma, head and neck, liver or kidney cancer. The chain employs TRBV6-5 and TRBJ2-7; no reliable D call. CDR3 protein: CASSDPGLTYEQYF. The CDR3 DNA is TGTGCCAGCAGTGACCCCGGGTTAACCTACGAGCAGTACTTC.